Listed below are T cell receptor beta chains from one sample, sequenced in a study of blood T cell repertoires in COVID-19. Assay: immunoSEQ multiplex PCR; the TCRdb copy retains only in-frame clones and omits some. The sample shows about 100,000 clones, approximately 80% of them seen only once. Sequencing was done on a sample of peripheral blood. The receptors originated from a man in his forties or fifties with active or convalescent COVID-19. The CDR3 runs from the conserved cysteine through the conserved F or W. Each record gives: clone size, V gene, J gene, D gene, CDR3 length, CDR3 protein, CDR3 DNA. The D gene is left open where the match is weak. Rows give clone size only sometimes, using once, few, many, or a class for an expanded clone.

>-|TRBV18|TRBJ2-3|-|14
CASSPRTTTDTQYF
TGTGCCAGCTCACCACGGACTACCACAGATACGCAGTATTTT
>once|TRBV3-1/TRBV3-2|TRBJ2-3|TRBD2|16
CASSPSSGSLSDTQYF
TGTGCCAGCAGCCCGTCTAGCGGGAGCTTGTCAGATACGCAGTATTTT
>-|TRBV6-6|TRBJ2-5|TRBD2|13
CASSVGPGGTQYF
TGTGCCAGCAGTGTCGGCCCGGGGGGGACCCAGTACTTC
>-|TRBV7-2|TRBJ1-5|-|14
CASSLAGVNQPQHF
TGTGCCAGCAGCTTAGCAGGGGTCAATCAGCCCCAGCATTTT
>-|TRBV30|TRBJ2-7|TRBD1|13
CAWTLGPTGEQYF
TGTGCCTGGACCCTCGGACCGACAGGGGAGCAGTACTTC
>-|TRBV18|TRBJ1-3|-|15
CASSPNSPSGNTIYF
TGTGCCAGCTCACCAAACAGTCCCTCTGGAAACACCATATATTTT
>-|TRBV24-1|TRBJ2-1|-|15
CATSDVRGLSNEQFF
TGTGCCACCAGTGATGTCAGGGGACTATCCAATGAGCAGTTCTTC
>-|TRBV2|TRBJ1-5|-|13
CASLHSIDQPQHF
TGTGCCAGCCTTCACAGTATCGATCAGCCCCAGCATTTT
>-|TRBV11-3|TRBJ2-7|TRBD1|20
CASSLANRDRGLLHNYEQYF
TGTGCCAGCAGCCTGGCAAACCGGGACAGGGGCCTACTGCACAACTACGAGCAGTACTTC
>-|TRBV28|TRBJ1-2|TRBD1|12
CASSLGGQGYTF
TGTGCCAGCAGTTTAGGGGGACAGGGCTACACCTTC
>-|TRBV20-1|TRBJ1-6|-|11
CSARDRQKIHF
TGCAGTGCTAGAGATCGACAGAAGATCCACTTT
>-|TRBV21-1|TRBJ2-2|-|14
CASSTDGLPGELFF
TGTGCCAGCAGCACCGATGGCCTGCCCGGGGAGCTGTTTTTT
>-|TRBV5-1|TRBJ2-5|-|14
CASSSPGVQETQYF
TGCGCCAGCAGCTCCCCCGGGGTACAAGAGACCCAGTACTTC
>once|TRBV4-1|TRBJ2-7|TRBD1|13
CASSHSTGVEQYF
TGCGCCAGCAGCCACTCTACAGGGGTTGAGCAGTACTTC
>-|TRBV9|TRBJ1-1|TRBD1|13
CASSGGTGTEAFF
TGTGCCAGCAGCGGGGGGACAGGGACTGAAGCTTTCTTT
>-|TRBV7-2|TRBJ1-5|-|15
CASRLGRGSNQPQHF
TGTGCCAGCAGACTAGGGCGCGGAAGCAATCAGCCCCAGCATTTT
>once|TRBV2|TRBJ1-3|TRBD1|15
CASSEDRASGNTIYF
TGTGCCAGCAGCGAGGACAGGGCGTCTGGAAACACCATATATTTT
>-|TRBV5-1|TRBJ2-2|TRBD2|15
CASSLAGLATGELFF
TGCGCCAGCAGCTTGGCGGGACTAGCTACCGGGGAGCTGTTTTTT
>-|TRBV29-1|TRBJ2-3|TRBD1|17
CSVEALDRTRAGGTQYF
TGCAGCGTTGAAGCGTTGGACAGGACAAGGGCCGGCGGTACGCAGTATTTT
>medium-sized|TRBV7-6|TRBJ2-7|TRBD2|15
CASSLVSSGLGEQYF
TGTGCCAGCAGCTTAGTGTCTAGCGGGTTGGGCGAGCAGTACTTC
>-|TRBV18|TRBJ1-1|-|14
CASREALQNTEAFF
TGTGCCAGCAGAGAGGCACTTCAGAACACTGAAGCTTTCTTT
>-|TRBV9|TRBJ2-2|-|16
CASSSPAATNTGELFF
TGTGCCAGCAGCTCCCCTGCGGCGACGAACACCGGGGAGCTGTTTTTT
>-|TRBV28|TRBJ1-4|-|12
CASSLRGEKLFF
TGTGCCAGCAGTTTACGGGGTGAAAAACTGTTTTTT
>-|TRBV3-1/TRBV3-2|TRBJ2-3|TRBD2|14
CASKYGTTTDTQYF
TGTGCCAGCAAATACGGGACTACCACAGATACGCAGTATTTT
>-|TRBV9|TRBJ1-5|-|13
CASSVGSGQPQHF
TGTGCCAGCAGCGTAGGGTCGGGTCAGCCCCAGCATTTT
>once|TRBV28|TRBJ2-1|TRBD1|14
CASSLRQGNNEQFF
TGTGCCAGCAGTTTACGACAGGGGAACAATGAGCAATTCTTC
>few|TRBV7-9|TRBJ1-2|-|14
CASSLVGRSYGYTF
TGTGCCAGCAGCTTAGTGGGGCGGTCCTATGGCTACACCTTC
>few|TRBV11-3|TRBJ1-1|-|14
CASSLRPGNTEAFF
TGTGCCAGCAGCTTAAGACCAGGGAACACTGAAGCTTTCTTT
>-|TRBV29-1|TRBJ2-5|-|14
CSATPNRGGETQYF
TGCAGCGCCACGCCGAACAGGGGGGGGGAGACCCAGTACTTC
>once|TRBV7-8|TRBJ1-1|-|13
CASSLAVDTEAFF
TGTGCCAGCAGCTTAGCTGTAGACACTGAAGCTTTCTTT
>few|TRBV15|TRBJ1-3|-|15
CATSRETGVGNTIYF
TGTGCCACCAGCAGAGAAACGGGAGTTGGAAACACCATATATTTT